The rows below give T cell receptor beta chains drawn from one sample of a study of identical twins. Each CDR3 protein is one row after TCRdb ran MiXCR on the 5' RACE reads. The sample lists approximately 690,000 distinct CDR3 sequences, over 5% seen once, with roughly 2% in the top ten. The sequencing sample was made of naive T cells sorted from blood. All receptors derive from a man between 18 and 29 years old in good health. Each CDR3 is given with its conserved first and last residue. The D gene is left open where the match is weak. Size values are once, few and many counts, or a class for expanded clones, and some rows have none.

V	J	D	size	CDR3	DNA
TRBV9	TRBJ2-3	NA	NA	CASSVGGTGHTDTQYF	TGTGCCAGCAGCGTGGGGGGGACAGGACACACAGATACGCAGTATTTT
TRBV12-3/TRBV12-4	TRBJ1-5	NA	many	CASSEGSQPQHF	TGTGCCAGCAGTGAGGGGAGTCAGCCCCAGCATTTT
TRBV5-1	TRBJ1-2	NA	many	CASSLGQIYGYTF	TGTGCCAGCAGCCTCGGACAGATCTATGGCTACACCTTC
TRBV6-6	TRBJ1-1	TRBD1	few	CASSARGVTEAFF	TGTGCCAGCAGTGCCAGGGGGGTCACTGAAGCTTTCTTT
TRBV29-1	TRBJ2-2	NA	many	CSGRRASGTGELFF	TGCAGCGGACGCCGGGCCTCCGGGACCGGGGAGCTGTTTTTT
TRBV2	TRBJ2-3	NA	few	CASSAGALTDTQYF	TGTGCCAGCAGCGCAGGGGCCCTCACAGATACGCAGTATTTT
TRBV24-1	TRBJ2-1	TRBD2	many	CATKGLAKDEQFF	TGTGCCACTAAAGGACTAGCGAAAGATGAGCAGTTCTTC
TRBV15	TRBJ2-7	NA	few	CATSPEVAASYEQYF	TGTGCCACCAGTCCGGAGGTAGCGGCCTCCTACGAGCAGTACTTC
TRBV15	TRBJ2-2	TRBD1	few	CATSLQGTGTGELFF	TGTGCCACCAGCTTACAGGGGACGGGCACCGGGGAGCTGTTTTTT
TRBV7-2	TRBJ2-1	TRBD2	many	CASRTGTRFNEQFF	TGTGCCAGCAGAACCGGGACTAGATTCAATGAGCAGTTCTTC
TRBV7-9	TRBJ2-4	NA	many	CASPDTNIQYF	TGTGCCAGCCCGGATACTAACATTCAGTACTTC
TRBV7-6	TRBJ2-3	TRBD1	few	CASSLAPGGSPTDTQYF	TGTGCCAGCAGCTTAGCCCCAGGGGGTTCCCCCACAGATACGCAGTATTTT
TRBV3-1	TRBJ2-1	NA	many	CASSQSLIRLEQFF	TGTGCCAGCAGCCAAAGTCTAATCAGACTGGAGCAGTTCTTC
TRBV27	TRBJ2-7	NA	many	CASSPGPGEQYF	TGTGCCAGCAGTCCGGGGCCGGGCGAGCAGTACTTC
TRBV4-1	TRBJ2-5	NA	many	CASSQAWGGQETQYF	TGCGCCAGCAGCCAAGCTTGGGGTGGACAAGAGACCCAGTACTTC
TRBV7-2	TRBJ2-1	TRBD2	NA	CASKISGSEYNEQFF	TGTGCCAGCAAGATTAGCGGGAGCGAGTACAATGAGCAGTTCTTC
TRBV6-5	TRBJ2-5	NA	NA	CASSYLRRETQYF	TGTGCCAGCAGTTATCTCAGGCGAGAGACCCAGTACTTC
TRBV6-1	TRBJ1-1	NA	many	CASTEPPGNTEAFF	TGTGCCAGCACCGAGCCGCCGGGGAACACTGAAGCTTTCTTT
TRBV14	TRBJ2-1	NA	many	CASSQVLVQGPFGEQFF	TGTGCCAGCAGCCAAGTATTAGTCCAGGGCCCATTCGGTGAGCAGTTCTTC
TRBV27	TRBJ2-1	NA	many	CASSFLSGEQFF	TGTGCCAGCAGTTTTCTATCGGGTGAGCAGTTCTTC
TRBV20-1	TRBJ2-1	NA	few	CSASKGGGPYNEQFF	TGCAGTGCCTCCAAGGGTGGAGGGCCCTACAATGAGCAGTTCTTC
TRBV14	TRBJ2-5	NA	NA	CASSAHGSQGIYQETQYF	TGTGCCAGCAGCGCCCACGGGTCCCAGGGGATTTACCAAGAGACCCAGTACTTC
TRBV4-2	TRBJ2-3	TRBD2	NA	CASSQRGASGSIWGGTQYF	TGTGCCAGCAGCCAGAGGGGGGCTAGCGGGAGTATCTGGGGCGGTACGCAGTATTTT
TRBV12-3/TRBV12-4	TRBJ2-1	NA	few	CASSFWRVHEQFF	TGTGCCAGCAGTTTTTGGAGGGTACATGAGCAGTTCTTC
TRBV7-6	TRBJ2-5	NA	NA	CASSPNWGDQETQYF	TGTGCCAGCAGCCCGAACTGGGGGGACCAAGAGACCCAGTACTTC
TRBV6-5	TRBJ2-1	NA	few	CASSYTEYNEQFF	TGTGCCAGCAGTTATACGGAGTACAATGAGCAGTTCTTC
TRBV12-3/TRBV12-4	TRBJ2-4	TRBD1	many	CASSLDGGQGNIQYF	TGTGCCAGCAGTTTAGATGGGGGACAGGGTAACATTCAGTACTTC
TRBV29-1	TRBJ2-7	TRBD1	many	CSVTGAYEQYF	TGCAGCGTCACAGGGGCCTACGAGCAGTACTTC
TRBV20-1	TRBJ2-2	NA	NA	CSASARPGASHSGELFF	TGCAGTGCTAGCGCACGGCCCGGGGCGTCCCACTCGGGGGAGCTGTTTTTT
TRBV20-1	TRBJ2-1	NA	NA	CSAQFSPLPLEQFF	TGCAGTGCCCAATTTAGCCCATTACCACTTGAGCAGTTCTTC
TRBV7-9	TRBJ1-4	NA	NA	CASSYQGPNEKLFF	TGTGCCAGCAGCTACCAGGGTCCCAATGAAAAACTGTTTTTT
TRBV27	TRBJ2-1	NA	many	CASLKYNEQFF	TGTGCCAGCCTAAAGTACAATGAGCAGTTCTTC
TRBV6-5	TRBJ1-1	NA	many	CAGGGLNTEAFF	TGTGCCGGCGGGGGGTTGAACACTGAAGCTTTCTTT
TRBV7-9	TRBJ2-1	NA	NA	CASSATGLSSSYNEQFF	TGTGCCAGCAGCGCCACCGGGCTGTCTAGCTCCTACAATGAGCAGTTCTTC
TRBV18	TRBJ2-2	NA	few	CASSQLRVFTGELFF	TGTGCCAGCTCACAACTTCGGGTCTTCACCGGGGAGCTGTTTTTT
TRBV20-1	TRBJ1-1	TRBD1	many	CSAPGQTYGNTEAFF	TGCAGTGCCCCGGGACAGACGTATGGGAACACTGAAGCTTTCTTT
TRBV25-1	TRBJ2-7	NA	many	CASSDGLGNLEQYF	TGTGCCAGCAGTGATGGTCTTGGTAATCTAGAGCAGTACTTC
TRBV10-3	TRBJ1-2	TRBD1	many	CAISSIPQGIYGYTF	TGTGCCATCAGCTCAATTCCACAGGGGATCTATGGCTACACCTTC
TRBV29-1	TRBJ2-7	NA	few	CSVRLHSYEQYF	TGCAGCGTTCGGTTACACTCCTACGAGCAGTACTTC
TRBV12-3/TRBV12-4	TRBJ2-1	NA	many	CASSSTRGRSYNEQFF	TGTGCCAGCAGTAGCACCCGGGGGCGCTCCTACAATGAGCAGTTCTTC
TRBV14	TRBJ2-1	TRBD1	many	CASSRRDRVGHEQFF	TGTGCCAGCAGCCGTCGGGACAGGGTAGGCCATGAGCAGTTCTTC
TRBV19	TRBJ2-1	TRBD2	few	CASSIIAGPYNEQFF	TGTGCCAGTAGTATAATAGCGGGTCCCTACAATGAGCAGTTCTTC
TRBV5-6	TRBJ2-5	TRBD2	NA	CASSLVFVTSGRRETQYF	TGTGCCAGCAGCTTGGTTTTTGTGACTAGCGGGAGGCGAGAGACCCAGTACTTC
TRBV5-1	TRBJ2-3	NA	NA	CASSLSQPGDTQYF	TGCGCCAGCAGCTTGAGTCAGCCGGGAGATACGCAGTATTTT
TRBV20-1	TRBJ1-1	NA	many	CSAPTRRGGGNTEAFF	TGCAGTGCTCCCACCCGACGGGGAGGTGGAAACACTGAAGCTTTCTTT
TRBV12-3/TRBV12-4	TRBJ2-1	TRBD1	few	CASSFPFPGTGVDEQFF	TGTGCCAGCAGTTTCCCCTTTCCCGGGACAGGGGTAGATGAGCAGTTCTTC
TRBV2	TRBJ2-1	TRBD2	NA	CASSETFGWGGQNEQFF	TGTGCCAGCAGTGAAACCTTCGGGTGGGGGGGTCAGAATGAGCAGTTCTTC
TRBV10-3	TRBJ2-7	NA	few	CAISESGKANYEQYF	TGTGCCATCAGTGAGTCGGGGAAGGCGAACTACGAGCAGTACTTC
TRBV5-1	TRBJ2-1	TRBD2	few	CASSSSGGGGNEQFF	TGCGCCAGCAGCTCCAGCGGGGGCGGGGGCAATGAGCAGTTCTTC
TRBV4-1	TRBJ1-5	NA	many	CASSQGEGQPQHF	TGCGCCAGCAGCCAAGGAGAAGGGCAGCCCCAGCATTTT
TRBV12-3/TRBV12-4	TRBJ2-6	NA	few	CASSPARGRGPSGANVLTF	TGTGCCAGCAGTCCCGCGAGGGGGAGGGGGCCCTCTGGGGCCAACGTCCTGACTTTC
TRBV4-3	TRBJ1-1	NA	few	CASSQDRAGRVAFF	TGCGCCAGCAGCCAAGATAGGGCAGGTCGCGTAGCTTTCTTT
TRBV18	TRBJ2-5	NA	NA	CAGKGIEETQYF	TGTGCCGGAAAGGGGATTGAGGAGACCCAGTACTTC
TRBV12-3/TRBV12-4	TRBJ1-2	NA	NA	CASTRWFPGWPGDYGYTF	TGTGCCAGCACCCGTTGGTTTCCCGGCTGGCCAGGTGACTATGGCTACACCTTC